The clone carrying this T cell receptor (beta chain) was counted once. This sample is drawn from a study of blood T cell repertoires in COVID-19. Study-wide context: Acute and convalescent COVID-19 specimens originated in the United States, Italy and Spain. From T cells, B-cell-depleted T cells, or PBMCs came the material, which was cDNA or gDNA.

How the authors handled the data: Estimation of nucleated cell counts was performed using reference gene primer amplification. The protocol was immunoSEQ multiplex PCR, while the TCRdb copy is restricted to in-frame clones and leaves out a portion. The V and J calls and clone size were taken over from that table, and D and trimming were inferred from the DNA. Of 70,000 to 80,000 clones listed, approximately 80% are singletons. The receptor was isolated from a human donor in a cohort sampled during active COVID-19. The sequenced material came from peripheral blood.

The CDR3, as DNA: TGTGCCCTCAGGGGGCAGAGGTACACAGATACGCAGTATTTT. This codes for CALRGQRYTDTQYF. The J gene is TRBJ2-3, the V gene TRBV6-5; TRBD1 matches 8 bases. V dropped 11 bases and J dropped 2; count of bases not matched to a gene: 9. The CDR3 runs 14 residues. The germline CDR1 and CDR2 sequences are MNHEY and SVGAGI.